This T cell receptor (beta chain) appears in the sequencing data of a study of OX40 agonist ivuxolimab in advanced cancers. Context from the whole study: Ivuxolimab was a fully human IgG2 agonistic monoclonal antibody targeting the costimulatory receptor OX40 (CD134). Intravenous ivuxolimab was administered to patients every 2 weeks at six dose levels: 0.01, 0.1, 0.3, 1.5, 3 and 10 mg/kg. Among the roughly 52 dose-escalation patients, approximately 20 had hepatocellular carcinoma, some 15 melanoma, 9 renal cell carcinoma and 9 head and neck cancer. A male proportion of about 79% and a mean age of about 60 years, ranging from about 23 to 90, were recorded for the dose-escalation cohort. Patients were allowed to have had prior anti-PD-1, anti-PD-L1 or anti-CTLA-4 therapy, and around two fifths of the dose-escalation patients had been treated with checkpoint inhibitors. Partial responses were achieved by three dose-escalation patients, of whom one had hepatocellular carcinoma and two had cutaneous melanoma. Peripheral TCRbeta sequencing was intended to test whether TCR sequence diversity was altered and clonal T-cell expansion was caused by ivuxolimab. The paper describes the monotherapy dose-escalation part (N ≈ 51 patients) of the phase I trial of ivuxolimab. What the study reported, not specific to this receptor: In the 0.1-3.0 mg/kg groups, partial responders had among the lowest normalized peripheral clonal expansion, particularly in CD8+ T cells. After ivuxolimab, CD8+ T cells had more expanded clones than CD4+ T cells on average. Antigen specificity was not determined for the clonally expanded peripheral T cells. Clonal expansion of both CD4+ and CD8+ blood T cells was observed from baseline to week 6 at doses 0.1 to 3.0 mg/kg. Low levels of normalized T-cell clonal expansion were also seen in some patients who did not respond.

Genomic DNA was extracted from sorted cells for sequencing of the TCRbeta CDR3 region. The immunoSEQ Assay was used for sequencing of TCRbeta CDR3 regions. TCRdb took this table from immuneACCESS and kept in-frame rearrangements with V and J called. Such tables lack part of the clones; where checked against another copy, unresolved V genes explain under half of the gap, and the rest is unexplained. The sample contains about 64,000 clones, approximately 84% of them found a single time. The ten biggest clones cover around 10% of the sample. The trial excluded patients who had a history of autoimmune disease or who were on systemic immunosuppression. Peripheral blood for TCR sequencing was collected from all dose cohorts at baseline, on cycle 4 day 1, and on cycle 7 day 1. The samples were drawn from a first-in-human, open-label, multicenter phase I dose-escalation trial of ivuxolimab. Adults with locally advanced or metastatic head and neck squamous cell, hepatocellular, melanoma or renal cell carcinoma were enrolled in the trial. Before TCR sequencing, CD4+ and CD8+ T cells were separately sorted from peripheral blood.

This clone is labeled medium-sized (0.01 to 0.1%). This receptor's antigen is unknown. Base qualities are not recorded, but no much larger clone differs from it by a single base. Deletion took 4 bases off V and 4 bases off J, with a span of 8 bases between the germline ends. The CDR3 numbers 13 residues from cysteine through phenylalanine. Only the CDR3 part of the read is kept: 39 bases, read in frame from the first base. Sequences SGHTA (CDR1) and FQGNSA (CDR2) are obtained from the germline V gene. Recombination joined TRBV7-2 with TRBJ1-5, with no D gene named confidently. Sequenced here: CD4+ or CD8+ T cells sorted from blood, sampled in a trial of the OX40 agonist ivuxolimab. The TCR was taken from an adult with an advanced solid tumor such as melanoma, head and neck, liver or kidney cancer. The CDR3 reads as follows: CASSSQSNQPQHF. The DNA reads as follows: TGTGCCAGCAGCTCCCAAAGTAATCAGCCCCAGCATTTT.